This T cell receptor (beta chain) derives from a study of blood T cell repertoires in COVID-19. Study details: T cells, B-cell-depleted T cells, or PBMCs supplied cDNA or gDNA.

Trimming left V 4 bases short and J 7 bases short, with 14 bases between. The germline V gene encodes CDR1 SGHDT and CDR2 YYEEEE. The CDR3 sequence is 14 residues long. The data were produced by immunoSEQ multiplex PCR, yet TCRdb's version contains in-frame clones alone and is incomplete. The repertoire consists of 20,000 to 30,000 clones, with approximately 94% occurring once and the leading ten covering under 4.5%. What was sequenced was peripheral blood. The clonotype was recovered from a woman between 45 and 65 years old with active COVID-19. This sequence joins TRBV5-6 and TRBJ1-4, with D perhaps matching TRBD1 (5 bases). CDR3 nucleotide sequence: TGTGCCAGCAGCCCGGGACTCCCCTCTGAAAAACTGTTTTTT. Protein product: CASSPGLPSEKLFF. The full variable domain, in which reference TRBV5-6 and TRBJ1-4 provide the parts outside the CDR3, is DAGVTQSPTHLIKTRGQQVTLRCSPKSGHDTVSWYQQALGQGPQFIFQYYEEEERQRGNFPDRFSGHQFPNYSSELNVNALLLGDSALYLCASSPGLPSEKLFFGSGTQLSVL.